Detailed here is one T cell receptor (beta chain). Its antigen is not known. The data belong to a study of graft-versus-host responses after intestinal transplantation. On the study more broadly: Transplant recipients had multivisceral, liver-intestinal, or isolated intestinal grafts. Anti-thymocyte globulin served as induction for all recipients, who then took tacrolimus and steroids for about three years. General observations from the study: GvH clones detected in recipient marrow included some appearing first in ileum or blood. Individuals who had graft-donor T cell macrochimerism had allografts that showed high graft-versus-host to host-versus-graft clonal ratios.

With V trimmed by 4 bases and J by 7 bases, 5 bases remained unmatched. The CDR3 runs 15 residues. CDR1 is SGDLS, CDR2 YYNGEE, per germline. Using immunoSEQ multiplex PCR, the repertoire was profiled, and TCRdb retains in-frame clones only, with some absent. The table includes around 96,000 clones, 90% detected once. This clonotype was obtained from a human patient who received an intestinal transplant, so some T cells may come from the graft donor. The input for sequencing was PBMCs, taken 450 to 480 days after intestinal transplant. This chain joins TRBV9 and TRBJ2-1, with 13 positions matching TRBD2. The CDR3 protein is CASSSGGLAGNEQFF. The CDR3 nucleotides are TGTGCCAGCAGCTCCGGGGGACTAGCGGGGAATGAGCAGTTCTTC.